This T cell receptor beta chain was sequenced during a study of spatial heterogeneity in lung cancer. Study in general: A total of fewer than 80 untreated early-stage non-small cell lung cancer patients served as donors. Detected sequences consistently included more beta-chain ones than alpha-chain ones.

Sample time point: blood at routine non-recurrence follow-up after resection. Ten or more counts support this clonotype. TCR cDNA molecules each had a unique molecular identifier. TCRdb reprocessed the 5' RACE reads via MiXCR and lists one record per CDR3 protein. The profile shows about 3,100 distinct CDR3 sequences, about 20% of them singletons. This sequence originates from a male donor with early-stage non-small cell lung cancer. This material consisted of PBMCs, taken at follow-up.

Here the CDR3 reads CSAEGGATDTQYF. The DNA for the CDR3 is TGCAGTGCCGAAGGGGGGGCCACAGATACGCAGTATTTT. The rearrangement links TRBV20-1 to TRBJ2-3; weak D call: TRBD2 (7 bases). The CDR3 extends over 13 amino acids. Trimming took off 6 bases at V and 2 bases at J, with 12 bases between the two ends. Germline V lookup: CDR1 DFQATT, CDR2 SNEGSKA (reference sequence).